One and the same sample provided the 31 T cell receptor beta chains below, sequenced in a study of molecular identifiers for immune sequencing clone quantification. Via MiXCR, TCRdb re-called the PCR reads, giving one row per CDR3 protein. The top ten clones hold 0.74% of a sample with about 320,000 distinct CDR3 sequences, roughly 23% of them seen once. The sample consisted of naive CD8+ T cells from blood, with Jurkat cell RNA spiked in. The sample's subset: FACS-sorted CD8+CD4-CCR7+CD45RA+ naive T cells. The receptors derive from a human donor in good health. Some libraries in this study had Jurkat cell RNA spiked in.

V and J are TRBV7-9 and TRBJ2-1; no clear D. CDR3 length equals 16 residues. Trimming cost V 5 bases and J 0 bases, with 14 bases left between them. Germline V gene sequence: CDR1 SEHNR, CDR2 FQNEAQ (reference sequence). CDR3 in DNA: TGTGCCAGCAGCCAAAACGTCATGAGCTCCTACAATGAGCAGTTCTTC. Encoded protein: CASSQNVMSSYNEQFF.

There are a few counts of this clonotype. CDR3 sequence: CASNPRDTSYEQYF. In nucleotides, the CDR3 is TGTGCCAGCAACCCGCGAGACACGTCCTACGAGCAGTACTTC. The chain carries TRBV2 and TRBJ2-7; D call uncertain. V was clipped by 7 bases and J by 1 base, with 14 bases between them. The CDR3 runs to 14 residues. Germline CDR1 and CDR2: SNHLY and FYNNEI.

This clonotype was picked up many times. The chain has TRBV7-2 and TRBJ2-2; maybe TRBD2 (5 bases). CDR1 and CDR2 from the germline V gene are SGHTA and FQGNSA. V was pared by 0 bases and J by 6 bases, with 8 bases between. The CDR3 extends over 14 amino acids. CDR3 sequence: CASSLAGGSGELFF. In nucleotides, the CDR3 is TGTGCCAGCAGCTTAGCGGGCGGGTCCGGGGAGCTGTTTTTT.

The chain couples TRBV12-3 or TRBV12-4 to TRBJ1-2, with TRBD1 matching 9 bases. The CDR3 consists of 17 residues. Trimming at V came to 3 bases and at J to 4 bases, leaving 12 bases not matched to a gene. This chain's CDR3 is CASSLHRGRIGLYGYTF. As DNA, the CDR3 is TGTGCCAGCAGTTTGCACAGGGGGCGCATCGGTCTCTATGGCTACACCTTC.

This clonotype was seen ten or more times. The V gene is TRBV7-9, the J gene TRBJ2-3; D is unclear. The CDR3 spans 15 residues. Germline values: CDR1 SEHNR, CDR2 FQNEAQ (reference sequence). V was cut by 5 bases and J by 0 bases, with 12 bases left in between. This chain's CDR3 is CASSPAGRSTDTQYF. DNA of the CDR3: TGTGCCAGCAGCCCAGCTGGCAGAAGCACAGATACGCAGTATTTT.

CDR3 in DNA: TGCAGTGCTAGACCCCTATCGGGAGCTGAAGCTTTCTTT. Protein product: CSARPLSGAEAFF. J is TRBJ1-1 and V is TRBV20-1; D gene uncertain. Germline loops: CDR1 DFQATT, CDR2 SNEGSKA (reference sequence). The CDR3 has 13 residues. Trimming removed 2 bases at V and 6 bases at J, with 13 bases between.

There are a few counts of this clonotype. CDR3 coding DNA: TGTGCCAGCAGGGCCGGGCCAACCGCGCCCCAGCATTTT. Its protein is CASRAGPTAPQHF. This sequence joins TRBV6-5 and TRBJ1-5; no firm D call. V was trimmed by 6 bases and J by 9 bases, leaving 15 bases between them. Germline V gene data show CDR1 as MNHEY and CDR2 as SVGAGI. This CDR3 comprises 13 residues.

This clonotype has more than one count but fewer than ten. V is TRBV12-3 or TRBV12-4 and J is TRBJ1-5; TRBD1 matches 12 bases. V was clipped by 5 bases and J by 6 bases; unmatched bases: 11. This CDR3 comprises 17 residues. CDR3 protein: CASSEGQGARWVQPQHF. The CDR3 DNA sequence: TGTGCCAGCAGTGAGGGACAGGGGGCGCGGTGGGTTCAGCCCCAGCATTTT.

This clonotype has just a few counts. CDR3 in amino acids: CATTGTSVDEQYF. CDR3 DNA: TGTGCCACAACCGGGACTAGCGTTGACGAGCAGTACTTC. The rearrangement uses TRBV10-3 and TRBJ2-7, with 10 bases aligning to TRBD2. The J segment lost 5 bases and the V segment lost 10 bases, leaving 8 bases of the junction unmatched. CDR3 length: 13 residues. Germline V CDR1 and CDR2: ENHRY, SYGVKD.

The table lists this clonotype with a few counts. The V and J genes are TRBV4-3 and TRBJ2-3; 9 bases line up with TRBD2. Germline V gives CDR1 LGHNA, CDR2 YSLEER. The CDR3 contains 16 residues. J gave up 2 bases and V 3 bases, and 6 bases lay outside the gene matches. The CDR3 DNA follows: TGCGCCAGCAGCCATTCAGCGGGGGGCACCACAGATACGCAGTATTTT. Translated: CASSHSAGGTTDTQYF.

The chain combines TRBV28 with TRBJ2-6, with D tentatively TRBD1 or TRBD2 (6 bases each). Trimming cost V 8 bases and J 4 bases, with 15 bases left between them. The CDR3 has 15 residues. Per the germline V gene, CDR1 is MDHEN and CDR2 is SYDVKM. CDR3 DNA sequence: TGTGCCAGCGATATGGGGGCGGGGGGGGCCAACGTCCTGACTTTC. Translated: CASDMGAGGANVLTF.

In this sample, this clonotype turned up many times. This sequence joins TRBV28 and TRBJ1-3; a possible D gene is TRBD1 (5 bases). V gave up 8 bases and J gave up 4 bases, with 18 bases separating them. CDR1 is MDHEN and CDR2 is SYDVKM in the germline V gene. The CDR3 loop spans 15 amino acids. The DNA for the CDR3 is TGTGCCAGCGGTACTTCCACCAGGGCCGGAAACACCATATATTTT. It codes for CASGTSTRAGNTIYF. Complete variable domain (other parts from reference TRBV28 and TRBJ1-3): DVKVTQSSRYLVKRTGEKVFLECVQDMDHENMFWYRQDPGLGLRLIYFSYDVKMKEKGDIPEGYSVSREKKERFSLILESASTNQTSMYLCASGTSTRAGNTIYFGEGSWLTVV.

The chain is built from TRBV20-1 and TRBJ1-3; 9 bases agree with TRBD1. This CDR3 has 14 amino acids. V gave up 5 bases and J gave up 0 bases; unmatched junction bases: 2. Germline V CDR1 and CDR2: DFQATT, SNEGSKA (reference sequence). DNA of the CDR3: TGCAGTGCTCAGGACAGGGGCTCTGGAAACACCATATATTTT. Protein sequence: CSAQDRGSGNTIYF.

This clonotype was detected ten times or more. The chain links TRBV9 to TRBJ2-7, with 7 bases identical to TRBD1. This CDR3 is built from 13 residues. J was trimmed by 7 bases and V by 3 bases; bases with no gene match: 7. Germline V gene sequence: CDR1 SGDLS, CDR2 YYNGEE. CDR3 coding DNA: TGTGCCAGCAGCGCGTGGGACAGTGTGGAGCAGTACTTC. This translates into CASSAWDSVEQYF.

This clonotype was recorded a few times. The CDR3 here is CASSQDPSGTYNEQFF. The CDR3 DNA reads TGTGCCAGCAGCCAAGACCCTAGCGGGACCTACAATGAGCAGTTCTTC. The chain uses TRBV3-1 and TRBJ2-1; 9 bases are a match to TRBD2. The germline V gene has CDR1 LGHDT and CDR2 YNNKEL (reference sequence). The CDR3 has 16 residues. V shed 0 bases and J 2 bases; nucleotides not matched to a gene: 2.

The V gene is TRBV30, the J gene TRBJ2-7; D call uncertain. This CDR3 contains 13 residues. The V gene's germline CDR1 is GTSNPN and CDR2 SVGIG (reference sequence). V was cut by 0 bases and J by 4 bases, with 10 bases left in between. CDR3 sequence (DNA): TGTGCCTGGAGTGTTAATGATGGGTACGAGCAGTACTTC. Its translation is CAWSVNDGYEQYF.

This chain links TRBV6-4 with TRBJ2-5; 8 bases are a match to TRBD2. The germline gives CDR1 MRHNA, CDR2 SNTAGT. Losses at the gene ends were 3 bases for V and 2 bases for J; bases not matched to a gene: 8. This CDR3 is built from 16 residues. CDR3 bases: TGTGCCAGCAGTGAGGTCGGGGGGGCTCTTCAAGAGACCCAGTACTTC. It is translated as CASSEVGGALQETQYF.

The chain is built from TRBV4-3 and TRBJ1-1, with TRBD1 identical over 7 bases. V lost 5 bases to trimming and J lost 2 bases; unmatched junction nucleotides: 11. This CDR3 contains 16 residues. CDR1 is LGHNA, CDR2 YSLEER, per germline. The CDR3 DNA reads as TGCGCCAGCAGCACAAGGAATAACAGGGGTAACACTGAAGCTTTCTTT. Its translation: CASSTRNNRGNTEAFF.

This clonotype was seen many times. This rearrangement joins TRBV4-2 to TRBJ1-1; 7 bases agree with TRBD1. The germline V gene has CDR1 LGHNA and CDR2 YNFKEQ. The V and J ends lost 1 base and 8 bases, in that order; junction bases with no gene match: 7. This CDR3 is built from 14 residues. The CDR3 spells CASSQGDSEPEAFF. CDR3 sequence (DNA): TGTGCCAGCAGCCAAGGGGACAGTGAACCGGAAGCTTTCTTT.

The chain couples TRBV4-3 to TRBJ1-1; D unresolved. This CDR3 comprises 16 residues. Trimming cost V 0 bases and J 6 bases, with 17 bases left between them. CDR1 and CDR2 from the germline V gene are LGHNA and YSLEER. The CDR3 region has the DNA TGCGCCAGCAGCCAAGATGAACCAGCTCTGTTGGCTGAAGCTTTCTTT. Amino acids: CASSQDEPALLAEAFF.

The chain carries TRBV24-1 and TRBJ2-1; D not certain. This CDR3 contains 13 residues. Trimming took off 6 bases at V and 4 bases at J, with 9 bases between the two ends. Germline CDR1 is KGHDR and CDR2 is SFDVKD. The CDR3 bases are TGTGCCACCAGTACGACACGTTACAATGAGCAGTTCTTC. Protein sequence: CATSTTRYNEQFF.

J is TRBJ2-5 and V is TRBV7-6; D gene unclear. V was pared by 7 bases and J by 0 bases, with 12 bases between. Germline-derived CDR1 and CDR2 are SGHVS and FNYEAQ. This CDR3 spans 14 amino acids. The DNA of the CDR3 is TGTGCCAGCACCCCCGGTGGGTACCAAGAGACCCAGTACTTC. As protein: CASTPGGYQETQYF.

This clonotype has a count of ten or more. The chain recombines TRBV29-1 with TRBJ1-1, with D tentatively TRBD1 (5 bases). The ends were cut back, 5 bases at V and 0 bases at J, with 10 bases in the middle. The CDR3 covers 13 residues. Germline-derived CDR1 and CDR2 are SQVTM and ANQGSEA. CDR3 in amino acids: CSVFQGLNTEAFF. The DNA of the CDR3 is TGCAGCGTTTTCCAGGGACTGAACACTGAAGCTTTCTTT.

Of note for this clonotype: A much larger clone differs by one base, so this may be a read error. The rearrangement links TRBV9 to TRBJ2-7, with D perhaps TRBD1 or TRBD2 (5 bases each). CDR3 length: 12 amino acids. Germline CDR1 SGDLS, CDR2 YYNGEE. V lost 4 bases, J lost 6 bases, and 11 bases lay in between. CDR3 in amino acids: CASSPGTIEQYF. The CDR3 bases are TGTGCCAGCAGCCCCGGGACGATCGAGCAGTACTTC.

This clonotype was seen repeatedly, ten times or more. The rearrangement links TRBV5-1 to TRBJ2-5; D possibly corresponds to TRBD1 (6 bases). V gave up 7 bases and J gave up 2 bases, with 18 bases separating them. In germline, CDR1 is SGHRS, CDR2 YFSETQ. The CDR3 has 15 amino acids. CDR3 bases: TGCGCCAGCTCCCAATCAGGGGCGGTACAAGAGACCCAGTACTTC. Protein: CASSQSGAVQETQYF. The variable domain in full, with the rest retrieved from reference TRBV5-1 and TRBJ2-5, is KAGVTQTPRYLIKTRGQQVTLSCSPISGHRSVSWYQQTPGQGLQFLFEYFSETQRNKGNFPGRFSGRQFSNSRSEMNVSTLELGDSALYLCASSQSGAVQETQYFGPGTRLLVL.

V gene TRBV5-4 combines with J gene TRBJ2-7; a possible D gene is TRBD2 (7 bases). Per germline, CDR1 SGHNT and CDR2 YYREEE (reference sequence). This CDR3 is built from 13 residues. Here the CDR3 DNA reads TGTGCCAGCAGCTTGTGGGGGGGCTTAGGGATGTTAGTC. Encoded protein: CASSLWGGLGMLV.

This clonotype was counted ten times or more. This chain connects TRBV4-2 to TRBJ2-1; 8 bases match TRBD1. After removal of 2 bases from V and 4 bases from J, the junction contained 10 bases not matched to a gene. The CDR3 has 17 amino acids. Germline lookup yields CDR1 LGHNA and CDR2 YNFKEQ. CDR3: CASSQLERQGRYNEQFF. The CDR3 DNA is TGTGCCAGCAGCCAATTGGAGAGACAGGGGCGGTACAATGAGCAGTTCTTC.

The sample holds many counts of this clonotype. The chain couples TRBV12-3 or TRBV12-4 to TRBJ2-2; no definite D call. This CDR3 contains 15 residues. Trimming left V 0 bases short and J 1 base short, with 6 bases between. The chain's CDR3 is CASSLAGRNTGELFF. CDR3 sequence (DNA): TGTGCCAGCAGTTTAGCAGGAAGGAACACCGGGGAGCTGTTTTTT.

This clonotype has just a few counts. J is TRBJ2-3 and V is TRBV6-2 or TRBV6-3, with D possibly being TRBD2 (5 bases). The CDR3 covers 15 residues. Germline V CDR1 and CDR2: MNHEY, SVGEGT. The ends were cut back, 6 bases at V and 3 bases at J, with 16 bases in the middle. Here the CDR3 reads CASSYGTRRTDTQYF. CDR3 DNA sequence: TGTGCCAGCAGCTACGGAACTAGACGGACAGATACGCAGTATTTT.

In this sample, this clonotype turned up many times. CDR3 protein: CASSQVAGEVQDTQYF. The CDR3 DNA follows: TGTGCCAGCAGCCAAGTAGCGGGGGAGGTTCAAGATACGCAGTATTTT. V gene TRBV14 combines with J gene TRBJ2-3, with 9 positions matching TRBD2. CDR1 SGHDN and CDR2 FVKESK come from the germline V gene. Trimming took 1 base from V and 5 from J; bases not matched to a gene: 7. The CDR3 loop spans 16 amino acids.

On this clonotype: This may be a read error, as it is one base from a much larger clone. The DNA is omitted, as the CDR3 cannot be located on it reliably, and the CDR3 follows TCRdb's listing. The rearrangement uses TRBV9 and TRBJ2-3; the D segment call TRBD2 is taken from the table without a DNA check. The CDR3 is 18 residues long, ends included. From germline, CDR1 is SGDLS and CDR2 YYNGEE. The CDR3 loop is CASTPWASGSPPPDTQCF.